The 30 T cell receptor beta chains given below trace back to one sample, sequenced in a study of identical twins. TCRdb used MiXCR to reprocess the 5' RACE reads, holding one entry per CDR3 protein. The table has a few hundred thousand distinct CDR3 sequences, approximately 10% seen once. The sample was memory T cells sorted from blood. The receptors stem from a man aged 45-65 years in good health.

The chain has TRBV4-3 and TRBJ2-1; 14 bases match TRBD2. Losses at the gene ends were 4 bases for V and 0 bases for J; bases not matched to a gene: 5. From germline, CDR1 is LGHNA and CDR2 YSLEER. CDR3 size: 18 residues. CDR3 amino acids: CASSPRTSGGSSYNEQFF. CDR3 coding DNA: TGCGCCAGCAGCCCCCGGACTAGCGGGGGGTCCTCCTACAATGAGCAGTTCTTC.

The table lists this clonotype with a few counts. This chain joins TRBV28 and TRBJ1-1; no definite D call. Germline assignment: CDR1 MDHEN and CDR2 SYDVKM. V lost 9 bases to trimming and J lost 1 base, with 12 bases between them. This CDR3 has 13 residues. The DNA of the CDR3 is TGTGCCAGTTTACTCTCAGGGAACACTGAAGCTTTCTTT. This codes for CASLLSGNTEAFF. The full variable domain, its missing parts supplied by reference TRBV28 and TRBJ1-1, is DVKVTQSSRYLVKRTGEKVFLECVQDMDHENMFWYRQDPGLGLRLIYFSYDVKMKEKGDIPEGYSVSREKKERFSLILESASTNQTSMYLCASLLSGNTEAFFGQGTRLTVV.

This clonotype came up many times. The chain recombines TRBV12-3 or TRBV12-4 with TRBJ1-5, with D possibly TRBD1 on 5 matching bases. The V and J ends lost 4 bases and 3 bases respectively, with 13 bases between them. The CDR3 is 15 residues long. The CDR3 sequence: CASSYSGLYNQPQHF. CDR3 bases: TGTGCCAGCAGTTATTCGGGACTCTACAATCAGCCCCAGCATTTT.

This clonotype was found a few times. V is TRBV3-1 and J is TRBJ1-1, with 8 bases aligning to TRBD1. With V trimmed by 6 bases and J by 5 bases, 5 bases remained unmatched. The CDR3 spans 13 residues. The V gene's germline CDR1 is LGHDT and CDR2 YNNKEL (reference sequence). The CDR3 DNA reads TGTGCCAGCAGTTTCGACAGGGGTACTGAAGCTTTCTTT. It yields the protein CASSFDRGTEAFF.

The rearrangement joins TRBV20-1 to TRBJ2-7, with TRBD1 matching over 8 bases. Trimming removed 3 bases from V and 3 bases from J; junction bases left unmatched: 1. The CDR3 is 12 amino acids. CDR1 is DFQATT and CDR2 is SNEGSKA in the germline V gene (reference sequence). Written as DNA, the CDR3 is TGCAGTGCTAGTGGGACAGGCTACGAGCAGTACTTC. Its protein is CSASGTGYEQYF.

V gene TRBV5-1 combines with J gene TRBJ2-5; 11 bases line up with TRBD1. Germline-derived CDR1 and CDR2 are SGHRS and YFSETQ. V shed 6 bases and J 3 bases; nucleotides not matched to a gene: 7. This CDR3 region has 15 residues. The CDR3 loop reads CASTRTGGPEETQYF. DNA of the CDR3: TGCGCCAGCACCCGGACAGGGGGCCCCGAAGAGACCCAGTACTTC.

The rearrangement links TRBV20-1 to TRBJ2-1, with a tentative D call TRBD2 (5 bases). CDR3 size: 16 residues. V lost 3 bases and J lost 0, with 15 bases in between. The V gene's germline CDR1 is DFQATT and CDR2 SNEGSKA (reference sequence). The CDR3: CSASNPSRISYNEQFF. The CDR3 bases are TGCAGTGCTAGTAACCCTAGCCGTATCTCCTACAATGAGCAGTTCTTC.

This chain connects TRBV5-1 to TRBJ2-7, with D possibly being TRBD1 or TRBD2 (6 bases each). The CDR3 extends over 14 amino acids. Trimming shortened V by 4 bases and J by 2 bases, and 13 bases separated the two germline ends. CDR1 and CDR2 (germline): SGHRS, YFSETQ. Here the CDR3 reads CASSPGGRPYEQYF. CDR3 DNA sequence: TGCGCCAGCAGCCCCGGGGGCCGGCCCTACGAGCAGTACTTC.

Worth noting for this clonotype: A much larger clonotype is one base distant, so this may be a read error. The chain is built from TRBV6-1 and TRBJ1-2, with 7 bases fitting TRBD1. The CDR3 runs to 13 residues. The V gene's germline CDR1 is MNHNS and CDR2 SASEGT. V shed 5 bases, J shed 2 bases, and the junction held 2 bases outside the gene matches. The DNA for the CDR3 is TGTGCCAGCAGTATGGGACAGAACTATGGCTACACCTTC. Amino acid sequence: CASSMGQNYGYTF.

The rearrangement uses TRBV4-2 and TRBJ1-4; D is undetermined. The CDR3 runs 16 residues. V lost 1 base and J lost 6, with 15 bases in between. Germline CDR1 LGHNA, CDR2 YNFKEQ. CDR3 residues: CASSQVGGGRDEKLFF. The CDR3 DNA reads as TGTGCCAGCAGCCAAGTAGGAGGAGGACGTGATGAAAAACTGTTTTTT.

This chain uses TRBV2 with TRBJ2-5; maybe TRBD2 (6 bases). Deletions cut 3 bases from V and 0 bases from J, with 11 bases between. Germline V CDR1 and CDR2: SNHLY, FYNNEI. This CDR3 has 15 amino acids. CDR3 in amino acids: CASSETWGDQETQYF. For the CDR3, the DNA is TGTGCCAGCAGTGAGACCTGGGGGGACCAAGAGACCCAGTACTTC.

This clonotype was seen many times. The chain uses TRBV5-1 and TRBJ2-3; D may be TRBD1 (6 bases). Trimming stripped 5 bases from V and 5 bases from J, with 9 bases between. This CDR3 is built from 12 residues. Germline V gene sequence: CDR1 SGHRS, CDR2 YFSETQ. The CDR3 sequence: CASSSGVDTQYF. In nucleotides, the CDR3 is TGCGCCAGCAGTTCAGGGGTAGATACGCAGTATTTT.

There are many counts of this clonotype. The chain uses TRBV7-2 and TRBJ2-3; perhaps D is TRBD1 or TRBD2 (6 bases each). The V and J ends lost 0 bases and 4 bases respectively, with 11 bases between them. CDR3 length equals 15 residues. Per the germline V gene, CDR1 is SGHTA and CDR2 is FQGNSA. The CDR3 here is CASSLAGGPPDTQYF. The CDR3 coding sequence is TGTGCCAGCAGCTTAGCGGGGGGCCCCCCAGATACGCAGTATTTT.

J is TRBJ2-1 and V is TRBV6-2 or TRBV6-3; D gene ambiguous. Trimming removed 0 bases from V and 6 bases from J, with 6 bases in between. Germline V gene sequence: CDR1 MNHEY, CDR2 SVGEGT. The CDR3 sequence is 13 residues long. The CDR3 reads CASSYSQFNEQFF. DNA of the CDR3: TGTGCCAGCAGTTACTCCCAGTTCAATGAGCAGTTCTTC.

The J gene is TRBJ2-1, the V gene TRBV2; D is unclear. V lost 5 bases, J lost 6 bases, and 17 bases lay in between. The CDR3 length is 15 residues. Germline CDR1 and CDR2: SNHLY and FYNNEI. CDR3 sequence (DNA): TGTGCCAGCAGTCGATGGATAAGATCGGGCAATGAGCAGTTCTTC. Residues: CASSRWIRSGNEQFF.

Many counts were recorded for this clonotype. The chain employs TRBV28 and TRBJ2-3; 7 bases are a match to TRBD2. The germline gives CDR1 MDHEN, CDR2 SYDVKM. CDR3 length equals 15 residues. Trimming removed 2 bases from V and 4 bases from J; junction bases left unmatched: 6. This chain's CDR3 is CASSLLTSESDTQYF. Here the CDR3 DNA reads TGTGCCAGCAGTTTACTAACTAGCGAATCAGATACGCAGTATTTT.

This clonotype occurred many times. The J gene is TRBJ2-7, the V gene TRBV29-1; 11 nucleotides match TRBD2. Per the germline V gene, CDR1 is SQVTM and CDR2 is ANQGSEA. This CDR3 is built from 14 residues. With 6 bases clipped from V and 6 bases from J, the junction kept 10 bases outside the gene matches. CDR3 DNA: TGCAGCGTCGTCCTAGCGGGAGGTCCCCCCGAGCAGTACTTC. It codes for CSVVLAGGPPEQYF.

This clonotype was counted only a few times. V gene TRBV6-4 combines with J gene TRBJ2-1; 8 bases line up with TRBD2. CDR1 is MRHNA, CDR2 SNTAGT, per germline. Germline trimming cut 4 bases from V and 12 bases from J; bases unmatched to any gene: 8. The CDR3 spans 13 residues. CDR3 in amino acids: CASSGKTGGRQFF. The CDR3, as DNA: TGTGCCAGCAGTGGCAAGACGGGGGGGCGGCAGTTCTTC.

The chain employs TRBV7-2 and TRBJ1-2; D is possibly TRBD1 (5 bases). Germline loops: CDR1 SGHTA, CDR2 FQGNSA. The V and J ends lost 3 bases and 4 bases respectively, with 12 bases between them. The CDR3 is 14 amino acids. CDR3 loop: CASSLNRGTYGYTF. The CDR3 bases are TGTGCCAGCAGCTTGAATAGGGGCACCTATGGCTACACCTTC.

This clonotype was recorded at least ten times. The V call is TRBV6-2 or TRBV6-3, the J call TRBJ2-7, with TRBD2 matching 7 bases. Trimming cost V 6 bases and J 3 bases; bases outside gene matches: 14. Germline assignment: CDR1 MNHEY and CDR2 SVGEGT. This CDR3 contains 16 residues. The CDR3 DNA reads TGTGCCAGCAGCCAAATCGTTCTCCAGCGGGACTACGAGCAGTACTTC. Translating gives CASSQIVLQRDYEQYF.

The genes are TRBV27 and TRBJ2-3; 7 bases are a match to TRBD2. The junction had 9 bases not matched to a gene; V was cut back by 8 bases and J by 1 base. The length of the CDR3 is 15 residues. Looked up from germline, CDR1 is MNHEY and CDR2 is SMNVEV (reference sequence). The CDR3 spells CASLPRDYRTDTQYF. The CDR3 nucleotides are TGTGCCAGCCTCCCCCGGGACTACCGCACAGATACGCAGTATTTT.

The table lists this clonotype with many counts. The V and J genes are TRBV29-1 and TRBJ2-1; TRBD2 agrees at 8 bases. The J segment lost 7 bases and the V segment lost 7 bases, leaving 6 bases of the junction unmatched. CDR1 is SQVTM, CDR2 ANQGSEA, per germline. CDR3 size: 12 residues. CDR3 residues: CSGTGLGNEQFF. Here the CDR3 DNA reads TGCAGCGGGACGGGACTAGGAAATGAGCAGTTCTTC.

The chain has TRBV10-3 and TRBJ2-3; D unresolved. Germline lookup yields CDR1 ENHRY and CDR2 SYGVKD. CDR3 length equals 15 residues. With 2 bases removed from V and 1 base from J, the gap between germline ends came to 10 bases. For the CDR3, the DNA is TGTGCCATCAGTGAGCTCCGGGCGGGCACAGATACGCAGTATTTT. It specifies CAISELRAGTDTQYF.

Ten or more counts support this clonotype. The junction and the germline gene differ at one end; a read error may be behind it. The J gene is TRBJ2-1, the V gene TRBV7-3, with 7 positions matching TRBD2. CDR3 size: 14 residues. CDR1 and CDR2 from the germline V gene are SGHTA and FQGTGA. In DNA, the CDR3 is TGTGCCAGCAGTTTAACCTCGCCGGGAGGTGAGCAGTTCTTC. Its translation: CASSLTSPGGEQFF. Together with reference TRBV7-3 and TRBJ2-1, the CDR3 gives the full variable domain: GAGVSQTPSNKVTEKGKYVELRCDPISGHTALYWYRQSLGQGPEFLIYFQGTGAADDSGLPNDRFFAVRPEGSVSTLKIQRTERGDSAVYLCASSLTSPGGEQFFGPGTRLTVL.

This clonotype was seen at least ten times. The chain's CDR3 is CASRSSGVPYEQYF. In nucleotides, the CDR3 is TGTGCCAGCAGGTCTTCGGGGGTACCCTACGAGCAGTACTTC. The chain couples TRBV7-9 to TRBJ2-7; D may be TRBD2 (6 bases). The CDR3 consists of 14 residues. From germline, CDR1 is SEHNR and CDR2 FQNEAQ (reference sequence). The V and J ends lost 6 bases and 2 bases respectively, with 14 bases between them. The variable domain in full, completed from reference TRBV7-9 and TRBJ2-7, reads DTGVSQNPRHKITKRGQNVTFRCDPISEHNRLYWYRQTLGQGPEFLTYFQNEAQLEKSRLLSDRFSAERPKGSFSTLEIQRTEQGDSAMYLCASRSSGVPYEQYFGPGTRLTVT.

This clonotype was recorded at least ten times. The CDR3 bases are TGTGCCAGCAGTTCTAGACAGGGGTATCAGCCCCAGCATTTT. It codes for CASSSRQGYQPQHF. V gene TRBV28 combines with J gene TRBJ1-5; 8 positions agree with TRBD1. CDR1 is MDHEN, CDR2 SYDVKM, per germline. CDR3 size: 14 residues. Trimming cost V 4 bases and J 5 bases; bases outside gene matches: 4.

This chain links TRBV7-9 with TRBJ1-1; D gene ambiguous. CDR3 length: 14 residues. Germline lookup yields CDR1 SEHNR and CDR2 FQNEAQ (reference sequence). Deletions cut 2 bases from V and 3 bases from J, with 10 bases between. The CDR3: CASSLLGSDTEAFF. The CDR3 nucleotides are TGTGCCAGCAGCTTACTGGGGTCGGACACTGAAGCTTTCTTT.

This clonotype was counted a few times. V and J are TRBV5-1 and TRBJ1-3, with a possible D match to TRBD1 (5 bases). CDR1 is SGHRS, CDR2 YFSETQ, per germline. The germline V and J ends were trimmed by 4 bases and 0 bases, with 11 bases remaining between them. The CDR3 is 15 amino acids. The CDR3 DNA follows: TGCGCCAGCAGCCCCGGGACGAACTCTGGAAACACCATATATTTT. Protein sequence: CASSPGTNSGNTIYF.

This chain uses TRBV5-1 with TRBJ2-7; D call uncertain. Looked up from germline, CDR1 is SGHRS and CDR2 is YFSETQ. Between the trimmed V and J ends, which lost 4 bases and 0 bases, there was a span of 14 bases. This CDR3 comprises 15 residues. The CDR3: CASSRKGQSSYEQYF. The CDR3, as DNA: TGCGCCAGCAGCCGTAAGGGTCAGAGCTCCTACGAGCAGTACTTC.

This clonotype was picked up a small number of times. The rearrangement joins TRBV6-5 to TRBJ1-6; TRBD1 agrees at 7 bases. Germline-derived CDR1 and CDR2 are MNHEY and SVGAGI. The CDR3 is made up of 13 amino acids. Unmatched junction bases numbered 1, after V lost 4 bases and J lost 7 bases. In DNA, the CDR3 is TGTGCCAGCAGTTGGGACAGCAATTCACCCCTCCACTTT. This translates into CASSWDSNSPLHF.